The entry below gives a single T cell receptor (beta chain) sequence along with its context. What it binds is unknown. The CDR3 length is 15 residues. Per germline, CDR1 LNHDA and CDR2 SQIVND (reference sequence). Trimming took off 5 bases at V and 1 base at J, with 14 bases between the two ends. The sample belongs to a study of cytomegalovirus exposure and HLA in healthy donors. Whole-study context: Early release data held some 80 million unique TCRs from HLA-typed donors. The study, taken as a whole, reports: Apart from CMV serostatus, no immune exposure information was available. Most TCR sequences showed up rarely, but some public TCRs showed up in many donors.

The PCR used 60 Vbeta and 13 Jbeta primers. Method: immunoSEQ multiplex PCR; TCRdb's copy keeps in-frame clones and lacks some. The sample records 100,000 to 150,000 clones, roughly three quarters being singletons. Donors sampled were nominally healthy, though unrecorded immune exposures were likely. The receptor was isolated from a man in his fifties or sixties in good health and CMV-seropositive. The gene calls are TRBV19 and TRBJ1-1; D call uncertain. The material sequenced was PBMCs. CDR3 sequence: CASSWEGAGNTEAFF. DNA for the CDR3: TGTGCCAGTAGTTGGGAGGGTGCGGGGAACACTGAAGCTTTCTTT.